This record looks at one T cell receptor (beta chain) sequence and its context. What it binds is not known. TRB rearrangements were amplified by multiplex PCR with BIOMED2 TRB-A/B primers. TCRdb used MiXCR to reprocess the multiplex PCR reads, holding one entry per CDR3 protein. Of some 15,000 distinct CDR3 sequences in the sample, roughly 29% were seen once. This sample is drawn from a study of T and B cells in COVID-19 patients. Study in general: Recovered patients mostly had mild to moderate COVID-19 managed as outpatients. Of 20 active-infection patients, over 9 were critically ill with mechanical ventilation or extracorporeal membrane oxygenation.

Study conclusions and caveats: There were some 2,500 TCR clusters exclusive to the recovered cohort, some 31 with low generation probability.

Blood genomic DNA input for TRB amplification was about 250-500 ng. The sequence was collected from a human donor who had recovered from COVID-19. The sample taken for sequencing was blood.

CDR3 sequence: CASSLLGLAGVRAGELFF. The CDR3 coding sequence is TGTGCCAGCAGCTTACTGGGACTAGCGGGAGTTCGGGCCGGGGAGCTGTTTTTT. The genes are TRBV13 and TRBJ2-2; 14 positions match TRBD2. Losses at the gene ends were 2 bases for V and 6 bases for J; bases not matched to a gene: 8. Germline V gene data show CDR1 as PRHDT and CDR2 as FYEKMQ (reference sequence). The CDR3 is 18 amino acids.